A single sample is the source of the 5 T cell receptor beta chains below, sequenced in a study of cytomegalovirus exposure and HLA in healthy donors. The PCR was carried out with 60 Vbeta primers and 13 Jbeta primers. Measured with immunoSEQ multiplex PCR; TCRdb has only the in-frame clones, and not every one. The sample holds under 200,000 clones, roughly two thirds seen once. What was sequenced was PBMCs. These receptors were taken from a woman in her 30s in good health and CMV-seronegative.

This clone occurred once. V usage is TRBV5-6 and J usage is TRBJ2-1, with D possibly being TRBD2 (5 bases). This CDR3 is 14 amino acids long. Germline loops: CDR1 SGHDT, CDR2 YYEEEE. V was shortened by 0 bases and J by 8 bases, with 12 bases between the two germline ends. The CDR3 nucleotides read TGTGCCAGCAGCTTGGGCTCGGGATCGGATGAGCAGTTCTTC. Protein: CASSLGSGSDEQFF. The complete variable domain, with remaining parts taken from reference TRBV5-6 and TRBJ2-1, reads DAGVTQSPTHLIKTRGQQVTLRCSPKSGHDTVSWYQQALGQGPQFIFQYYEEEERQRGNFPDRFSGHQFPNYSSELNVNALLLGDSALYLCASSLGSGSDEQFFGPGTRLTVL.

The chain recombines TRBV5-5 with TRBJ1-3; no definite D call. The CDR3 runs to 12 residues. The V end lost 4 bases, the J end lost 1 base, and 3 bases lay between the germline ends. CDR1 and CDR2 (germline): SGHKS, YYEKEE (reference sequence). In DNA, the CDR3 is TGTGCCAGCAGCCCGTCTGGAAACACCATATATTTT. The encoded protein is CASSPSGNTIYF.

Remarks on this clone: The CDR3 carries no conserved terminal phenylalanine or tryptophan, so it likely arises from a read error. This rearrangement joins TRBV5-6 to TRBJ1-1; 7 bases are shared with TRBD1. Germline loops: CDR1 SGHDT, CDR2 YYEEEE. This CDR3 region has 13 residues. Trimming cost V 6 bases and J 8 bases; bases outside gene matches: 10. The DNA for the CDR3 is TGTGCCAGCAACAGGGGTGGTTCCGCAGAAGCTTTCTCT. Encoded protein: CASNRGGSAEAFS.

In nucleotides, the CDR3 is TGTGCCAGCAGCTTAGCGGCAGGGCTGAGCACTGAAGCTTTCTTT. It specifies CASSLAAGLSTEAFF. V usage is TRBV7-2 and J usage is TRBJ1-1, with D maybe TRBD1 (5 bases). The V gene lost 0 bases and the J gene lost 4 bases, with 12 bases spanning the gap. The V gene's germline CDR1 is SGHTA and CDR2 FQGNSA. The CDR3 is 15 residues long.

The V call is TRBV28, the J call TRBJ2-1; 10 nucleotides line up with TRBD2. In germline, CDR1 is MDHEN, CDR2 SYDVKM. CDR3 size: 16 residues. J was trimmed by 9 bases and V by 2 bases; bases with no gene match: 10. The CDR3, as DNA: TGTGCCAGCAGTTTAATCCTAGCGGGAGTAAGGGGTGAGCAGTTCTTC. It yields the protein CASSLILAGVRGEQFF. The full variable domain, its missing parts supplied by reference TRBV28 and TRBJ2-1, is DVKVTQSSRYLVKRTGEKVFLECVQDMDHENMFWYRQDPGLGLRLIYFSYDVKMKEKGDIPEGYSVSREKKERFSLILESASTNQTSMYLCASSLILAGVRGEQFFGPGTRLTVL.